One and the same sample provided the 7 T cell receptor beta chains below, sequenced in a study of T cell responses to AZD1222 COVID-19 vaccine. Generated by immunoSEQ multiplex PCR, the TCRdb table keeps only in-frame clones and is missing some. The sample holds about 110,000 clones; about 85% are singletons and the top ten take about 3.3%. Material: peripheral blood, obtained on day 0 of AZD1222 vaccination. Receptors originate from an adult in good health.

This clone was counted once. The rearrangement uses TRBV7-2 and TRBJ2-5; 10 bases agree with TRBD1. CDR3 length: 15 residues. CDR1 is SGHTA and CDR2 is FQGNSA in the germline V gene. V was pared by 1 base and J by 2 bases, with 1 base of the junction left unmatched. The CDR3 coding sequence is TGTGCCAGCAGCTTAGGGACAGGGGGACAAGAGACCCAGTACTTC. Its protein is CASSLGTGGQETQYF.

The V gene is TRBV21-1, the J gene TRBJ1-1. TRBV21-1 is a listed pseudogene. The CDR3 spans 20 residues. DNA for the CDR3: TGTGCCAGCAGCCTTAAGAGGCGACCTGTCGGGGCTTTGTGGCTTGACGAAGCTTTCTTT. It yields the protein CASSLKRRPVGALWLDEAFF.

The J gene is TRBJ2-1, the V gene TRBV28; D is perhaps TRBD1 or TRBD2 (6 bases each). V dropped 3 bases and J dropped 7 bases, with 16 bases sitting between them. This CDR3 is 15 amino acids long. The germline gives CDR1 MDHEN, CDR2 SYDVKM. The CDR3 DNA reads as TGTGCCAGCAGTTTTGGACAGCCGGGGAGGAATGAGCAGTTCTTC. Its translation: CASSFGQPGRNEQFF.

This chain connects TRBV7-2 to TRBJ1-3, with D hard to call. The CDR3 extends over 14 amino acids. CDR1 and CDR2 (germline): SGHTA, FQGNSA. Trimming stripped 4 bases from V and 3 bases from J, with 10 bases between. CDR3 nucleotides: TGTGCCAGCAGCTCTAGGGTCGTTGGAAACACCATATATTTT. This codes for CASSSRVVGNTIYF.

The CDR3 DNA sequence: TGTGCCAGCAGAATTAGCGGGAGTATGACCGGGGAGCTGTTTTTT. Translation: CASRISGSMTGELFF. The rearrangement joins TRBV7-2 to TRBJ2-2; 9 nucleotides align to TRBD2. Germline CDR1 and CDR2: SGHTA and FQGNSA. J lost 5 bases, V lost 6 bases, and 7 bases had no gene match. This CDR3 is built from 15 residues.

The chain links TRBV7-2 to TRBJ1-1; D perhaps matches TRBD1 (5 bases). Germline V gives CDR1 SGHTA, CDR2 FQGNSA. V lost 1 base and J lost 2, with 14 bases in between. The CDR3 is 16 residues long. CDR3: CASSLGGGRANTEAFF. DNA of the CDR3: TGTGCCAGCAGCTTAGGTGGGGGAAGGGCCAACACTGAAGCTTTCTTT.

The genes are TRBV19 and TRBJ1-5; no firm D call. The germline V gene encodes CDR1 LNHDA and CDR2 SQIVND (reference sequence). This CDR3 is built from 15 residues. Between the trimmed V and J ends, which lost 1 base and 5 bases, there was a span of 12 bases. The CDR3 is CASSIGQEADQPQHF. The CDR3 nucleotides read TGTGCCAGTAGTATAGGTCAGGAGGCGGATCAGCCCCAGCATTTT.